This entry features one TCR beta chain sequence. The antigen is undetermined. These data belong to a study of tumor-infiltrating lymphocytes in primary liver carcinoma. Study in general: The tumors ranged from about 4 to 10 cm across and fell within stage T1-T3 N0M0.

TCR beta cDNA was made from around 520 ng total RNA with a constant-region primer. Modified slightly, ARM-PCR produced TCR beta libraries over three nested multiplex PCR rounds. The study ran its first two PCR rounds for roughly 10 cycles each, using TRBV1-TRBV30 forward primers and a C-beta reverse primer. Each CDR3 protein is one row after TCRdb ran MiXCR on the multiplex PCR reads. The sample holds about 96,000 distinct CDR3 sequences, just under 70% seen once. Both RNA and DNA were isolated together from around 20-30 mg of bulk tissue that had not been sorted. Study findings and constraints: Paired tumor-adjacent and tumor-blood samples overlapped less than tumor region pairs did. Relative to blood, tumors carried a significantly larger fraction of the repertoire in their top 250 clones (p = 0.039).

Trimming removed 3 bases from V and 4 bases from J, with 9 bases in between. The CDR3 spans 12 residues. Germline V gene lookup returns CDR1 DFQATT and CDR2 SNEGSKA (reference sequence). This chain uses TRBV20-1 with TRBJ1-1, with a possible D match to TRBD1 (5 bases). Source material: tumor-adjacent normal liver tissue. The clonotype originates from a man in his forties or fifties with primary liver carcinoma and hepatitis B virus infection. The CDR3 loop is CSARSGATEAFF. The DNA for the CDR3 is TGCAGTGCTAGGTCCGGGGCCACTGAAGCTTTCTTT.